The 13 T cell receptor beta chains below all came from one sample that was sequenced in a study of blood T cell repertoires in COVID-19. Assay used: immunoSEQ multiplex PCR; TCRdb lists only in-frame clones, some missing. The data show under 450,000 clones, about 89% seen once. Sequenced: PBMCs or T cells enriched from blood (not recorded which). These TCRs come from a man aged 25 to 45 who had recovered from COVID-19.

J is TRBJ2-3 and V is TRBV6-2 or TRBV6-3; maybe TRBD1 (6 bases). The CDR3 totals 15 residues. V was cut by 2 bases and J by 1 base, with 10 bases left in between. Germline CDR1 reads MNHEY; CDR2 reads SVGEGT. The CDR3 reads CASSYPRQGTDTQYF. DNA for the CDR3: TGTGCCAGCAGTTACCCCAGACAGGGCACAGATACGCAGTATTTT.

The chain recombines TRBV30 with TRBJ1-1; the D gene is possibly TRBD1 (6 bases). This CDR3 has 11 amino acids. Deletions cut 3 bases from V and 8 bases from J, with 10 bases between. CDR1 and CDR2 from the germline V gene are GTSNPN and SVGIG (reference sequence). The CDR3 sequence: CAWSGQTEAFF. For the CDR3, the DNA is TGTGCCTGGAGCGGACAGACGGAAGCTTTCTTT.

The CDR3 sequence: CASRGTGGDLGETQYF. In nucleotides, the CDR3 is TGTGCCAGCAGGGGGACAGGGGGTGATTTGGGAGAGACCCAGTACTTC. The gene calls are TRBV27 and TRBJ2-5; TRBD1 matches at 11 bases. Losses at the gene ends were 6 bases for V and 4 bases for J; bases not matched to a gene: 10. The CDR3 is 16 residues long. The germline V gene has CDR1 MNHEY and CDR2 SMNVEV (reference sequence).

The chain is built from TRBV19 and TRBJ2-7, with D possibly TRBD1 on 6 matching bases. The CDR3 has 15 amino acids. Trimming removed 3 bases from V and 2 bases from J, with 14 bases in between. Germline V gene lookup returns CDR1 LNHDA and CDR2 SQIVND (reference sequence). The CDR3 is CASSIGLGQTYEQYF. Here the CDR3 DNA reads TGTGCCAGTAGTATCGGCCTCGGACAGACCTACGAGCAGTACTTC.

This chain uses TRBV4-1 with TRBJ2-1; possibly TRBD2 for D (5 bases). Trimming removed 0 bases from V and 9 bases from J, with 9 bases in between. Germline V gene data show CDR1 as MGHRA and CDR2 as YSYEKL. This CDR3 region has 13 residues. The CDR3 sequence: CASSQDLGVEQFF. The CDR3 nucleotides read TGCGCCAGCAGCCAAGACCTCGGGGTTGAGCAGTTCTTC.

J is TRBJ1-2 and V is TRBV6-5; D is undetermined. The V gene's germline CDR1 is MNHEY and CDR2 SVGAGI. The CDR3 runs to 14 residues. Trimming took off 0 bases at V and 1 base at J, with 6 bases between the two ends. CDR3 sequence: CASSYSRFNYGYTF. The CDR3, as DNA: TGTGCCAGCAGTTACTCTCGGTTTAACTATGGCTACACCTTC.

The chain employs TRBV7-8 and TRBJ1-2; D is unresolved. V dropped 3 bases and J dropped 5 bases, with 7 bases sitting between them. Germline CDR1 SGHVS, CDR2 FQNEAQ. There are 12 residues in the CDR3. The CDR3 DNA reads TGTGCCAGCAGCTTGGAGGCGTATGGCTACACCTTC. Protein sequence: CASSLEAYGYTF.

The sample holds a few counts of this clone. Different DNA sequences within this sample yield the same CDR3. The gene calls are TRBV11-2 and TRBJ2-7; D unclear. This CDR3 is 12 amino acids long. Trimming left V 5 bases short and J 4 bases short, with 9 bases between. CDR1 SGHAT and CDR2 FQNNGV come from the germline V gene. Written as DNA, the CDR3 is TGTGCCAGCAGCCCTACTCTATACGAGCAGTACTTC. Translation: CASSPTLYEQYF.

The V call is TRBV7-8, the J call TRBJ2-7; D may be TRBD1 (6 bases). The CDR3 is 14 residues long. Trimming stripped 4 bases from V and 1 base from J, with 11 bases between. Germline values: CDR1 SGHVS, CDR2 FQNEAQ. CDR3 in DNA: TGTGCCAGCAGCTCCGGACAGCCGTCCTACGAGCAGTACTTC. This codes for CASSSGQPSYEQYF.

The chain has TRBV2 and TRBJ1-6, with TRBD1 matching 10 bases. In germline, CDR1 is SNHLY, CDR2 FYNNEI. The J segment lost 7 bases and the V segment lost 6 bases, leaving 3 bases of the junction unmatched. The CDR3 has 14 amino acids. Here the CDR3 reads CASRQTGGNSPLHF. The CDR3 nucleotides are TGTGCCAGCAGACAGACAGGGGGCAATTCACCCCTCCACTTT.

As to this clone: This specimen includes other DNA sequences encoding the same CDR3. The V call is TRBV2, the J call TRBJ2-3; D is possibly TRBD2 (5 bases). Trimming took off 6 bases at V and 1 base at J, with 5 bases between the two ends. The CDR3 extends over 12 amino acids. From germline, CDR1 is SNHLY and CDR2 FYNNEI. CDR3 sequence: CASSGGTDTQYF. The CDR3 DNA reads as TGTGCCAGCAGCGGGGGCACAGATACGCAGTATTTT.

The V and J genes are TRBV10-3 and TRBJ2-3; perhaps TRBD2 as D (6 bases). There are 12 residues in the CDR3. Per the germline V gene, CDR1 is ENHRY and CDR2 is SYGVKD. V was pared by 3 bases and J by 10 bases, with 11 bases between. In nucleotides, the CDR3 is TGTGCCATCAGTGATGATCGGGACTCGCAGTATTTT. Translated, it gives CAISDDRDSQYF.

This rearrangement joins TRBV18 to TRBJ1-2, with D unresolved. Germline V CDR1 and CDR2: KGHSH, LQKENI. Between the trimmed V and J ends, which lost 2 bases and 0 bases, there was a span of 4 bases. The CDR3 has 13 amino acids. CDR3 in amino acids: CASSPTTNYGYTF. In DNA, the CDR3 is TGTGCCAGCTCACCAACAACTAACTATGGCTACACCTTC.